The 17 T cell receptor beta chains below all came from one sample that was sequenced in a study of Ad26.COV2.S vaccination and SARS-CoV-2 variants. Indicated treatment: over 15 received Ad26.COV2.S at low or high dose, single or two shots; roughly five received placebo; per-sample allocation not given. Samples were taken on day 63 after the first vaccine or placebo injection. Sequencing was performed with immunoSEQ multiplex PCR; in TCRdb, only in-frame clones are kept and a portion is missing. The sample holds roughly 380,000 clones; roughly 84% are singletons and the top ten take about 3.4%. The sample in question was peripheral blood, obtained in a trial of Ad26.COV2.S vaccine versus placebo. The receptors stem from a person aged 18-60 years who received the Ad26.COV2.S COVID-19 vaccine or a placebo.

Turning to this clone: An end of the junction differs from the germline gene, which may be a read error. The chain employs TRBV4-2 and TRBJ1-2; D unresolved. The CDR3 covers 12 residues. Germline CDR1 reads LGHNA; CDR2 reads YNFKEQ. The CDR3 here is CASSHRWWWRHF. For the CDR3, the DNA is TGTGCCAGCAGCCACCGTTGGTGGTGGCGTCATTTC.

V usage is TRBV21-1 and J usage is TRBJ1-4; the table calls TRBD1, which could not be checked here. TRBV21-1 is a pseudogene. The CDR3 consists of 17 residues. The CDR3 reads CASNKSVRGITNEKLFF. In DNA, the CDR3 is TGTGCCAGCAACAAAAGCGTCAGGGGAATCACTAATGAAAAACTGTTTTTT.

V usage is TRBV15 and J usage is TRBJ2-7; D assignment may be TRBD1 or TRBD2 (5 bases each). Germline CDR1 LNHNV, CDR2 YYDKDF (reference sequence). V was trimmed by 5 bases and J by 4 bases, leaving 9 bases between them. The CDR3 has 12 amino acids. The CDR3 reads CATSQEGYEQYF. The CDR3 DNA is TGTGCCACCAGCCAAGAGGGGTACGAGCAGTACTTC.

The chain employs TRBV9 and TRBJ2-7; D is unclear. CDR3 length: 14 amino acids. The V gene lost 0 bases and the J gene lost 4 bases, with 11 bases spanning the gap. CDR1 and CDR2 from the germline V gene are SGDLS and YYNGEE. This CDR3 reads CASSVGASMYEQYF. The CDR3 DNA is TGTGCCAGCAGCGTAGGGGCCTCCATGTACGAGCAGTACTTC.

This clone was counted a few times. The same CDR3 also results from other DNA sequences found in this sample. This chain joins TRBV19 and TRBJ1-5; no firm D call. CDR1 is LNHDA, CDR2 SQIVND, per germline (reference sequence). The ends were cut back, 3 bases at V and 0 bases at J, with 6 bases in the middle. CDR3 length: 14 amino acids. The CDR3 sequence is CASSIVVSNQPQHF. CDR3 nucleotide sequence: TGTGCCAGTAGTATCGTTGTTAGCAATCAGCCCCAGCATTTT.

The V gene is TRBV19, the J gene TRBJ2-7, with D possibly TRBD1 on 6 matching bases. Between the trimmed V and J ends, which lost 9 bases and 5 bases, there was a span of 20 bases. CDR3 length: 14 residues. CDR1 is LNHDA, CDR2 SQIVND, per germline (reference sequence). The CDR3 region is CASSGTPRVHEQYF. The CDR3 region has the DNA TGTGCCAGCTCAGGGACACCAAGGGTTCACGAGCAGTACTTC.

The V and J genes are TRBV18 and TRBJ1-2, with no clear D. The CDR3 runs 15 residues. In germline, CDR1 is KGHSH, CDR2 LQKENI. The V end was cut by 6 bases, the J end by 5 bases, with 19 bases between. Here the CDR3 reads CASSLTDTRVYGYTF. Here the CDR3 DNA reads TGTGCCAGCTCCCTAACTGACACCCGGGTTTATGGCTACACCTTC.

CDR3 region: CASTLDRHGSGELFF. In DNA, the CDR3 is TGTGCCAGCACTCTGGACCGGCATGGATCCGGGGAGCTGTTTTTT. V and J are TRBV27 and TRBJ2-2; D is uncertain. The CDR3 runs to 15 residues. The germline V gene encodes CDR1 MNHEY and CDR2 SMNVEV (reference sequence). Trimming cost V 7 bases and J 6 bases, with 18 bases left between them.

This chain joins TRBV4-1 and TRBJ1-6, with 7 nucleotides matching TRBD1. The CDR3 sequence is 16 residues long. Germline-derived CDR1 and CDR2 are MGHRA and YSYEKL. Trimming cost V 3 bases and J 3 bases; bases outside gene matches: 5. The CDR3 sequence: CASSHRQGLYNSPLHF. The CDR3 DNA sequence: TGCGCCAGCAGCCATCGACAGGGACTCTATAATTCACCCCTCCACTTT.

V usage is TRBV21-1 and J usage is TRBJ1-6. TRBV21-1 counts as a pseudogene. The CDR3 has 16 amino acids. Here the CDR3 DNA reads TGTGCCAGCAGCTCCTTTGGGGGGACGGGAAATTCACCCCTCCACTTT. Its translation: CASSSFGGTGNSPLHF.

The chain joins TRBV24-1 to TRBJ1-4, with TRBD1 identical over 11 bases. The junction had 3 bases not matched to a gene; V was cut back by 8 bases and J by 2 bases. The CDR3 consists of 15 residues. Germline-derived CDR1 and CDR2 are KGHDR and SFDVKD. CDR3 loop: CATIRDRGTNEKLFF. DNA for the CDR3: TGTGCCACCATCCGGGACAGGGGGACTAATGAAAAACTGTTTTTT.

CDR3 DNA: TGCGCCAGCAGCTCCCAGACAGTGGAAGAGCAGTACTTC. Its protein product is CASSSQTVEEQYF. The V and J genes are TRBV4-1 and TRBJ2-7; possible D gene TRBD1, 5 bases. The CDR3 is 13 amino acids. CDR1 is MGHRA and CDR2 is YSYEKL in the germline V gene. Trimming stripped 5 bases from V and 7 bases from J, with 15 bases between.

The chain combines TRBV9 with TRBJ2-7; tentatively, D is TRBD2 (7 bases). Between the trimmed V and J ends, which lost 3 bases and 0 bases, there was a span of 13 bases. Germline V gene sequence: CDR1 SGDLS, CDR2 YYNGEE. The CDR3 totals 15 residues. The CDR3 protein is CASSAGGAGSYEQYF. CDR3 DNA sequence: TGTGCCAGCAGCGCTGGGGGGGCGGGCTCCTACGAGCAGTACTTC.

The chain joins TRBV2 to TRBJ1-1; 9 nucleotides align to TRBD1. The V segment lost 6 bases and the J segment 8 bases; nucleotides outside the gene matches: 10. CDR1 SNHLY and CDR2 FYNNEI come from the germline V gene. CDR3 length: 14 amino acids. CDR3 protein: CASRLRTGQGEAFF. In DNA form, the CDR3 reads TGTGCCAGCAGGCTTAGGACGGGACAGGGCGAAGCTTTCTTT.

V gene TRBV30 combines with J gene TRBJ1-1, with a weak D call TRBD1 (6 bases). V lost 4 bases to trimming and J lost 5 bases, with 14 bases between them. CDR1 is GTSNPN, CDR2 SVGIG, per germline (reference sequence). The CDR3 is 13 amino acids. The CDR3 protein is CAWMSGRGTEAFF. CDR3 coding DNA: TGTGCCTGGATGTCAGGCAGGGGAACTGAAGCTTTCTTT.

CDR3 residues: CASSLLTPRTGNTIYF. The CDR3 DNA follows: TGTGCCAGCAGCTTACTAACTCCCCGGACTGGAAACACCATATATTTT. The chain couples TRBV11-2 to TRBJ1-3; D not certain. Germline V lookup: CDR1 SGHAT, CDR2 FQNNGV. V lost 2 bases, J lost 2 bases, and 13 bases lay in between. This CDR3 is built from 16 residues. Drawing the rest from reference TRBV11-2 and TRBJ1-3, the complete variable domain is EAGVAQSPRYKIIEKRQSVAFWCNPISGHATLYWYQQILGQGPKLLIQFQNNGVVDDSQLPKDRFSAERLKGVDSTLKIQPAKLEDSAVYLCASSLLTPRTGNTIYFGEGSWLTVV.

The chain carries TRBV30 and TRBJ1-1, with 8 bases fitting TRBD1. The CDR3 is 12 amino acids. Germline CDR1 and CDR2: GTSNPN and SVGIG (reference sequence). V shed 5 bases, J shed 1 base, and the junction held 0 bases outside the gene matches. The CDR3 sequence: CAWGQGNTEAFF. For the CDR3, the DNA is TGTGCCTGGGGACAGGGGAACACTGAAGCTTTCTTT.